The source of this T cell receptor beta chain is a study of blood T cell repertoires in COVID-19. For the study at large: The cDNA or gDNA used as material had been derived from T cells, B-cell-depleted T cells, or PBMCs.

The CDR3 has 14 amino acids. Germline-derived CDR1 and CDR2 are MNHNY and SVGAGI (reference sequence). V was clipped by 7 bases and J by 2 bases; unmatched bases: 3. Participants came from around 25 US areas, aged roughly 18 to 95 years. In the source study's methods: Amplification of reference gene primers was used by the study to estimate nucleated cell counts. The repertoire was sequenced with immunoSEQ multiplex PCR; TCRdb's copy has only in-frame clones and lacks some. Clone size and V and J calls were adopted from that table, with D and trimming inferred from the DNA. The sample yields around 270,000 clones, around 90% seen once.

Source material: PBMCs or T cells enriched from blood (not recorded which). The chain links TRBV6-6 to TRBJ2-2; 8 nucleotides line up with TRBD2. This TCR was sampled from a woman aged 40 to 49 who had been exposed to COVID-19. CDR3 sequence reads: CASNRGGNTGELFF. The CDR3 coding sequence is TGTGCCAGCAACCGGGGGGGTAACACCGGGGAGCTGTTTTTT.